Detailed here is one T cell receptor (beta chain). No cognate antigen has been identified for it. No much larger clone is present one base from it, and per-base qualities are unavailable. Library preparation employed the immunoSEQ multiplex PCR assay. The table comes from immuneACCESS by way of TCRdb, which keeps in-frame sequences with V and J called. Part of the clones is missing from these tables; in studies checked, under half for an unresolved V gene and the rest for unknown reasons. The sample includes over 50,000 clones, with approximately 90% observed a single time. Clones ranked in the top ten supply about 5.7% of the sample. The data are from a study of T cell changes during pregnancy in multiple sclerosis (dated by TCRdb to the late 2010s). In the study overall: The study looked at changes in the T cell repertoire across pregnancy in women with multiple sclerosis.

This TCR was recovered from a human donor whose cells served as feeder cells for cultures in a pregnancy study. The material sequenced was peripheral blood from another person, used as feeder cells.

The sequence in DNA is TGTGCCAGCAGCTCCCGTGGGACTAGGAACACCGGGGAGCTGTTTTTT. Its translation is CASSSRGTRNTGELFF. The sequence links TRBV9 to TRBJ2-2; TRBD2 agrees with 8 junctional bases. Sequences SGDLS (CDR1) and YYNGEE (CDR2) are obtained from the germline V gene. From the cysteine up to the phenylalanine, the CDR3 has a length of 16 residues. Here the CDR3 DNA is all that survives: 48 bases in frame from base 1. Clipping removes 4 bases from V and 1 base from J, with 6 as the unmatched junction base count.